This TCR beta chain emerged from a study of T cells in Graves' hyperthyroidism and ophthalmopathy. What was amplified from RNA transcripts were TCR beta CDR3 regions. In the first-round RT-PCR of the TCR CDR3, the HTBI primer set was used. TCRdb passed the multiplex PCR reads through MiXCR, listing each CDR3 protein once. In the table there are 100,000 to 140,000 distinct CDR3 sequences, more than 15% of which are singletons. This clonotype was picked up many times. The V gene's germline CDR1 is SNHLY and CDR2 FYNNEI. Trimming took off 7 bases at V and 6 bases at J, with 15 bases between the two ends. The CDR3 runs to 14 residues.

Material: blood. The receptor's source is a woman aged 45-65 years with Graves' hyperthyroidism. This sequence joins TRBV2 and TRBJ2-2; tentative D call: TRBD1 (6 bases). The CDR3 DNA is TGTGCCAGCACCACTGACAGGCACGCCGGGGAGCTGTTTTTT. Its translation: CASTTDRHAGELFF. The whole variable domain, filled in from reference TRBV2 and TRBJ2-2, reads EPEVTQTPSHQVTQMGQEVILRCVPISNHLYFYWYRQILGQKVEFLVSFYNNEISEKSEIFDDQFSVERPDGSNFTLKIRSTKLEDSAMYFCASTTDRHAGELFFGEGSRLTVL.